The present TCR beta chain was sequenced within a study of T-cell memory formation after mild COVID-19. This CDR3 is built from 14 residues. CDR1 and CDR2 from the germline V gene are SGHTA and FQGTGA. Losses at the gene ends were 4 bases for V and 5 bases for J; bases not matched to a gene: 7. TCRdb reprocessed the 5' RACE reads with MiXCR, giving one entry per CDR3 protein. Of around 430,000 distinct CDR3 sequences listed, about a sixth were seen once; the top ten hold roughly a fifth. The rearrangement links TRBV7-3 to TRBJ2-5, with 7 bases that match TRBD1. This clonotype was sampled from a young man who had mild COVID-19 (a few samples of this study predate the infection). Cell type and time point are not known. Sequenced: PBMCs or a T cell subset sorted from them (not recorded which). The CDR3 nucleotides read TGTGCCAGCAGCTCGGACAGGTCAATCGAGACCCAGTACTTC. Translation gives CASSSDRSIETQYF.